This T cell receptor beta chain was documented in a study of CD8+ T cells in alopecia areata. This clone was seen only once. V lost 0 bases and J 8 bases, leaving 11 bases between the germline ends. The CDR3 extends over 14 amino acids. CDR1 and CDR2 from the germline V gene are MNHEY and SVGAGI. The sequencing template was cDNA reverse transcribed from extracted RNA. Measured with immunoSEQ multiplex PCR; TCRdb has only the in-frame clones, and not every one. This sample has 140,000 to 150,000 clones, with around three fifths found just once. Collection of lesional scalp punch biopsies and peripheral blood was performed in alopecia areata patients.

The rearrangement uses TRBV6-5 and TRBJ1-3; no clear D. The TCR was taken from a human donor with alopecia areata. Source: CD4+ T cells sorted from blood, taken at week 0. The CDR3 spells CASSYSNSLDTIYF. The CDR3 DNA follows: TGTGCCAGCAGTTACTCGAATAGTTTGGACACCATATATTTT.